The 9 T cell receptor beta chains listed next were all sequenced from one sample in a study of cytomegalovirus exposure and HLA in healthy donors. PCR used 60 Vbeta primers and 13 Jbeta primers. The protocol was immunoSEQ multiplex PCR, while the TCRdb copy is restricted to in-frame clones and leaves out a portion. The sample lists 100,000 or so clones; more than 60% were seen once. Sequencing was done on a sample of PBMCs. These receptors were collected from a man aged 50 to 59 in good health and CMV-seronegative.

This clone was recorded once. The chain joins TRBV2 to TRBJ2-1; 8 nucleotides match TRBD1. CDR1 is SNHLY, CDR2 FYNNEI, per germline. The V segment lost 3 bases and the J segment 8 bases; nucleotides outside the gene matches: 6. The CDR3 is 14 amino acids. The CDR3 here is CASSERTGIDEQFF. The CDR3 nucleotides read TGTGCCAGCAGTGAGAGGACAGGGATAGATGAGCAGTTCTTC.

This chain links TRBV18 with TRBJ1-2; TRBD1 matches 8 bases. The CDR3 length is 17 residues. The trim removed 2 bases at V and 6 bases at J, leaving 14 bases unmatched. Germline V CDR1 and CDR2: KGHSH, LQKENI. CDR3: CASSPWTGNVPTHGYTF. Here the CDR3 DNA reads TGTGCCAGCTCACCATGGACAGGGAATGTTCCCACTCATGGCTACACCTTC.

V usage is TRBV5-1 and J usage is TRBJ1-6, with D tentatively TRBD1 (5 bases). Trimming cost V 1 base and J 8 bases, with 13 bases left between them. The CDR3 runs to 15 residues. Germline V gives CDR1 SGHRS, CDR2 YFSETQ. The CDR3 protein is CASSLTGGDDSPLHF. The CDR3 DNA reads TGCGCCAGCAGCTTGACGGGGGGTGACGATTCACCCCTCCACTTT.

This clone was detected a few times. This chain joins TRBV7-6 and TRBJ2-3; 12 bases align to TRBD1. CDR3 length: 19 amino acids. Germline CDR1 SGHVS, CDR2 FNYEAQ. V shed 6 bases, J shed 4 bases, and the junction held 17 bases outside the gene matches. The CDR3: CASSPGPGTGGDEADTQYF. CDR3 in DNA: TGTGCCAGCAGTCCGGGGCCAGGGACAGGGGGCGATGAGGCAGATACGCAGTATTTT.

This chain joins TRBV6-6 and TRBJ2-2; TRBD2 matches 9 bases. J was trimmed by 7 bases and V by 5 bases; bases with no gene match: 11. Germline V gene data show CDR1 as MNHNY and CDR2 as SVGAGI (reference sequence). This CDR3 comprises 16 residues. For the CDR3, the DNA is TGTGCCAGCAGTCCGACCGCTAGCGGGACCATCGGGGAGCTGTTTTTT. It specifies CASSPTASGTIGELFF.

This rearrangement joins TRBV7-6 to TRBJ2-5; 7 bases are a match to TRBD1. Germline CDR1 and CDR2: SGHVS and FNYEAQ. CDR3 length: 13 residues. The trim removed 3 bases at V and 4 bases at J, leaving 2 bases unmatched. CDR3 sequence: CASSLTGLETQYF. The DNA of the CDR3 is TGTGCCAGCAGCTTGACAGGGCTAGAGACCCAGTACTTC. Full variable domain (remainder filled in from reference TRBV7-6 and TRBJ2-5): GAGVSQSPRYKVTKRGQDVALRCDPISGHVSLYWYRQALGQGPEFLTYFNYEAQQDKSGLPNDRFSAERPEGSISTLTIQRTEQRDSAMYRCASSLTGLETQYFGPGTRLLVL.

V gene TRBV6-1 combines with J gene TRBJ1-6; D not resolved. Germline CDR1 is MNHNS and CDR2 is SASEGT. V was clipped by 8 bases and J by 10 bases, with 15 bases between them. The CDR3 contains 13 residues. The CDR3 coding sequence is TGTGCCAGCCAGAGGGCTATAAGCTCACCCCTCCACTTT. It specifies CASQRAISSPLHF.

Of note for this clone: The germline gene is not matched at one end of the junction; a read error may be the cause. The chain employs TRBV7-9 and TRBJ1-1, with 9 bases lining up with TRBD1. Germline lookup yields CDR1 SEHNR and CDR2 FQNEAQ (reference sequence). CDR3 size: 15 residues. The CDR3 sequence: CSSSSPDRGITEAFF. The CDR3 region has the DNA TGTTCCAGCAGCTCTCCGGACAGGGGAATCACTGAAGCTTTCTTT.

The table lists this clone with a few counts. The CDR3 DNA sequence: TGTGCCAGCAGCTCTAGACAGGCGGGCGCAGATACGCAGTATTTT. Its translation: CASSSRQAGADTQYF. The chain recombines TRBV5-6 with TRBJ2-3; tentative D call: TRBD1 (6 bases). Per the germline V gene, CDR1 is SGHDT and CDR2 is YYEEEE. Between the trimmed V and J ends, which lost 3 bases and 4 bases, there was a span of 15 bases. CDR3 size: 15 residues.